This T cell receptor (beta chain) comes out of a study of metastatic and nonmetastatic thyroid tumors. This CDR3 comprises 14 residues. Germline CDR1 reads DFQATT; CDR2 reads SNEGSKA (reference sequence). V lost 6 bases, J lost 3 bases, and 15 bases lay in between. TCRdb re-called the PCR reads with MiXCR. This sample has about 2,600 clones, with under 35% found just once. Until they underwent thyroid surgery, no patient had received any treatment. The sample was tumor tissue. The chain has TRBV20-1 and TRBJ1-5; D unclear. The sequence came from a female donor with papillary thyroid cancer or a benign thyroid nodule (not recorded which). Some clones in this sample may be carry-over from other donors' samples. CDR3 residues: CSAKPQATNQPQHF. The CDR3 DNA reads as TGCAGTGCCAAGCCCCAGGCCACCAATCAGCCCCAGCATTTT.